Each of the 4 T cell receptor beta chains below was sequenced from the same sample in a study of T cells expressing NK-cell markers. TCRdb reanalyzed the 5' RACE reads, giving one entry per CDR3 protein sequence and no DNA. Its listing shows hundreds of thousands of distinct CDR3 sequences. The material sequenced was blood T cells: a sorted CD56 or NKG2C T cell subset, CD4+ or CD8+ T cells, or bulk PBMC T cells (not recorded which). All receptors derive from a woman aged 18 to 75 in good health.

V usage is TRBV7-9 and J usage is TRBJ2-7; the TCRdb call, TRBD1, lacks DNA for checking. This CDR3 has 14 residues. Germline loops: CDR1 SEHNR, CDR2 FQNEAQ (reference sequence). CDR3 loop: CASRRQESSYEQYF.

The CDR3 is CAWRRTDSGANVLTF. The V and J genes are TRBV30 and TRBJ2-6. CDR3 length: 15 residues. Germline V gene sequence: CDR1 GTSNPN, CDR2 SVGIG (reference sequence).

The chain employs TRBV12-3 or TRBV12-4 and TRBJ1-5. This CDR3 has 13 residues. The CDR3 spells CASSLIGGQPQHF.

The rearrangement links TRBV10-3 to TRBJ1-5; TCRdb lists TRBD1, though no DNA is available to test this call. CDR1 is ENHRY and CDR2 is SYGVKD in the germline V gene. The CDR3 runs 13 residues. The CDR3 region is CATSGQSNQPQHF.